Listed here are 29 T cell receptor beta chains from one sample, sequenced in a study of graft-versus-host responses after intestinal transplantation. The table came from immunoSEQ multiplex PCR; TCRdb's copy has only in-frame clones and leaves some out. The repertoire holds tens of thousands of clones, 80% to 95% seen once, with around 1.2% in the top ten. What these receptors recognize is not known. The input for sequencing was unstimulated CD8+ T cells sorted from spleen or lymph node cells, taken before transplant. These receptors came from a human donor who was the organ donor for an intestinal transplant.

V gene TRBV2 combines with J gene TRBJ2-3; TRBD1 is a possible D gene (6 bases). In germline, CDR1 is SNHLY, CDR2 FYNNEI. The CDR3 is 13 amino acids. V was clipped by 4 bases and J by 1 base, with 6 bases between them. The CDR3 is CASSAGGTDTQYF. CDR3 DNA: TGTGCCAGCAGTGCAGGGGGCACAGATACGCAGTATTTT.

The CDR3 protein is CASSLGTGGISDTQYF. DNA of the CDR3: TGTGCCAGCAGCTTAGGGACAGGGGGGATCTCGGATACGCAGTATTTT. The rearrangement links TRBV27 to TRBJ2-3; 11 bases are shared with TRBD1. Germline V gene sequence: CDR1 MNHEY, CDR2 SMNVEV (reference sequence). V lost 6 bases and J lost 6; bases outside the gene matches: 11. CDR3 length: 16 residues.

The chain has TRBV7-6 and TRBJ1-1; maybe TRBD1 (6 bases). Germline V gene data show CDR1 as SGHVS and CDR2 as FNYEAQ. CDR3 length equals 11 residues. V was pared by 3 bases and J by 9 bases, with 8 bases between. CDR3 loop: CASSFGGQAFF. DNA of the CDR3: TGTGCCAGCAGCTTCGGGGGGCAAGCTTTCTTT.

This chain connects TRBV2 to TRBJ2-3; weak D call: TRBD1 (6 bases). The germline V and J ends were trimmed by 8 bases and 3 bases, with 15 bases remaining between them. Germline V gene lookup returns CDR1 SNHLY and CDR2 FYNNEI. The CDR3 extends over 14 amino acids. The CDR3 sequence is CASRQDPSTDTQYF. The CDR3 DNA sequence: TGTGCCAGCCGACAGGACCCAAGTACAGATACGCAGTATTTT.

The chain uses TRBV6-4 and TRBJ2-1, with 7 bases lining up with TRBD2. Germline V gene sequence: CDR1 MRHNA, CDR2 SNTAGT. This CDR3 comprises 14 residues. Losses at the gene ends were 5 bases for V and 3 bases for J; bases not matched to a gene: 4. CDR3 residues: CASSPAGDYNEQFF. Written as DNA, the CDR3 is TGTGCCAGCAGTCCGGCGGGAGACTACAATGAGCAGTTCTTC.

The chain uses TRBV6-1 and TRBJ2-7; 11 bases map to TRBD1. Unmatched junction bases numbered 6, after V lost 8 bases and J lost 6 bases. From germline, CDR1 is MNHNS and CDR2 SASEGT. CDR3 length: 13 amino acids. CDR3: CASVWTGGFEQYF. In DNA, the CDR3 is TGTGCCAGCGTATGGACAGGGGGCTTCGAGCAGTACTTC.

V and J are TRBV28 and TRBJ2-1, with 7 nucleotides matching TRBD1. The CDR3 length is 17 residues. The junction had 7 bases not matched to a gene; V was cut back by 2 bases and J by 0 bases. Germline CDR1 is MDHEN and CDR2 is SYDVKM. CDR3 coding DNA: TGTGCCAGCAGTTTAGCCCTGGGGGACAGCTCCTACAATGAGCAGTTCTTC. Encoded protein: CASSLALGDSSYNEQFF.

The chain couples TRBV16 to TRBJ1-1, with D perhaps TRBD1 (6 bases). Germline V gene sequence: CDR1 KGHSY, CDR2 FQNENV. The CDR3 totals 15 residues. V shed 3 bases and J shed 2 bases, with 13 bases lying between them. The DNA of the CDR3 is TGTGCCAGCAGCCAGTATTTACAGGGAAACACTGAAGCTTTCTTT. Its protein is CASSQYLQGNTEAFF. Looking up the rest from reference TRBV16 and TRBJ1-1 gives the full variable domain: GEEVAQTPKHLVRGEGQKAKLYCAPIKGHSYVFWYQQVLKNEFKFLISFQNENVFDETGMPKERFSAKCLPNSPCSLEIQATKLEDSAVYFCASSQYLQGNTEAFFGQGTRLTVV.

The V gene is TRBV7-9, the J gene TRBJ2-7; TRBD2 aligns across 11 bases. In germline, CDR1 is SEHNR, CDR2 FQNEAQ (reference sequence). With 4 bases clipped from V and 5 bases from J, the junction kept 10 bases outside the gene matches. This CDR3 is 16 amino acids long. This chain's CDR3 is CASSSTTLAGGDEQYF. The CDR3 DNA sequence: TGTGCCAGCAGCTCCACGACCCTAGCGGGAGGTGACGAGCAGTACTTC.

This chain joins TRBV5-4 and TRBJ2-1, with 7 bases lining up with TRBD1. J lost 4 bases, V lost 6 bases, and 16 bases had no gene match. The germline gives CDR1 SGHNT, CDR2 YYREEE (reference sequence). The CDR3 is made up of 17 amino acids. For the CDR3, the DNA is TGTGCCAGCACCCCCTGGGGCCTGGGGACAGATTACAATGAGCAGTTCTTC. Amino acids: CASTPWGLGTDYNEQFF.

This clone was seen a handful of times. This chain links TRBV10-3 with TRBJ2-5; 9 bases are a match to TRBD2. Trimming cost V 10 bases and J 5 bases; bases outside gene matches: 8. The CDR3 is 13 residues long. Germline lookup yields CDR1 ENHRY and CDR2 SYGVKD. In nucleotides, the CDR3 is TGTGCCACCCAGCGGGGGGTAGGGGAGACCCAGTACTTC. It yields the protein CATQRGVGETQYF.

The J gene is TRBJ2-1, the V gene TRBV19, with 11 bases fitting TRBD2. Trimming at V came to 4 bases and at J to 3 bases, leaving 2 bases not matched to a gene. The CDR3 covers 15 residues. Germline values: CDR1 LNHDA, CDR2 SQIVND (reference sequence). DNA of the CDR3: TGTGCCAGTAGTAGTGGGACTAGCGGCTACAATGAGCAGTTCTTC. Protein: CASSSGTSGYNEQFF.

The V call is TRBV2, the J call TRBJ1-1, with D unresolved. CDR3 length equals 13 residues. V was cut by 4 bases and J by 1 base, with 7 bases left in between. CDR1 is SNHLY, CDR2 FYNNEI, per germline. CDR3 bases: TGTGCCAGCAGTGTAGGCGGGAACACTGAAGCTTTCTTT. This sequence encodes CASSVGGNTEAFF.

The chain carries TRBV2 and TRBJ2-5; D call uncertain. V was pared by 6 bases and J by 5 bases, with 7 bases between. The germline gives CDR1 SNHLY, CDR2 FYNNEI. The CDR3 is 11 residues long. The CDR3 DNA reads TGTGCCAGCAGCTCACTTGAGACCCAGTACTTC. Translated, it gives CASSSLETQYF. The full variable domain, with the rest looked up from reference TRBV2 and TRBJ2-5, is EPEVTQTPSHQVTQMGQEVILRCVPISNHLYFYWYRQILGQKVEFLVSFYNNEISEKSEIFDDQFSVERPDGSNFTLKIRSTKLEDSAMYFCASSSLETQYFGPGTRLLVL.

This clone was observed once. The chain joins TRBV15 to TRBJ2-6; no clear D. The V gene lost 4 bases and the J gene lost 1 base, with 8 bases spanning the gap. The CDR3 spans 15 residues. The V gene's germline CDR1 is LNHNV and CDR2 YYDKDF (reference sequence). CDR3 region: CATSTGESGANVLTF. For the CDR3, the DNA is TGTGCCACCAGCACAGGCGAATCTGGGGCCAACGTCCTGACTTTC. Drawing the rest from reference TRBV15 and TRBJ2-6, the complete variable domain is DAMVIQNPRYQVTQFGKPVTLSCSQTLNHNVMYWYQQKSSQAPKLLFHYYDKDFNNEADTPDNFQSRRPNTSFCFLDIRSPGLGDTAMYLCATSTGESGANVLTFGAGSRLTVL.

The chain uses TRBV19 and TRBJ2-2; TRBD2 agrees at 11 bases. The germline CDR1 and CDR2 sequences are LNHDA and SQIVND (reference sequence). The CDR3 is made up of 16 amino acids. V gave up 4 bases and J gave up 3 bases; unmatched junction bases: 4. The CDR3 DNA is TGTGCCAGTAGTACCCTGGGACTAGCGGACACCGGGGAGCTGTTTTTT. Translation: CASSTLGLADTGELFF.

This rearrangement joins TRBV2 to TRBJ2-1; D is possibly TRBD1 (6 bases). V lost 2 bases to trimming and J lost 7 bases, with 9 bases between them. Germline values: CDR1 SNHLY, CDR2 FYNNEI. There are 13 residues in the CDR3. CDR3 residues: CASSENRANEQFF. The CDR3 DNA is TGTGCCAGCAGTGAAAACAGGGCGAATGAGCAGTTCTTC.

The chain links TRBV11-2 to TRBJ1-3; perhaps TRBD1 as D (5 bases). Germline values: CDR1 SGHAT, CDR2 FQNNGV. The CDR3 extends over 14 amino acids. V was trimmed by 9 bases and J by 4 bases, leaving 16 bases between them. CDR3 bases: TGTGCCAGTCGCCCCCGGGACTACGGAAACACCATATATTTT. Translation gives CASRPRDYGNTIYF.

V is TRBV4-1 and J is TRBJ2-1, with D hard to call. There are 13 residues in the CDR3. Germline V lookup: CDR1 MGHRA, CDR2 YSYEKL. Trimming removed 1 base at V and 6 bases at J, with 7 bases between. CDR3 in amino acids: CASSQGLLNEQFF. CDR3 DNA sequence: TGCGCCAGCAGCCAAGGACTGCTCAATGAGCAGTTCTTC.

This chain links TRBV5-1 with TRBJ2-3; 11 bases fit TRBD2. The CDR3 has 15 residues. The germline CDR1 and CDR2 sequences are SGHRS and YFSETQ. Trimming removed 4 bases from V and 3 bases from J; junction bases left unmatched: 4. CDR3 in DNA: TGCGCCAGCAGCGAACTAGCGGGAGCGACAGATACGCAGTATTTT. Translating it yields CASSELAGATDTQYF.

The DNA of the CDR3 is TGCAGCGTCGGGGGAGATAGCGGGGGGCTCTACGAGCAGTACTTC. Protein product: CSVGGDSGGLYEQYF. The chain has TRBV29-1 and TRBJ2-7, with 10 bases identical to TRBD2. This CDR3 has 15 residues. CDR1 and CDR2 from the germline V gene are SQVTM and ANQGSEA. Germline trimming cut 6 bases from V and 3 bases from J; bases unmatched to any gene: 11.

J is TRBJ2-1 and V is TRBV29-1; possible D gene TRBD2, 6 bases. Germline lookup yields CDR1 SQVTM and CDR2 ANQGSEA. The CDR3 covers 14 residues. The V end was cut by 7 bases, the J end by 4 bases, with 17 bases between. The CDR3 region is CSALSRGGYNEQFF. The CDR3 DNA sequence: TGCAGCGCCCTCTCGAGGGGAGGTTACAATGAGCAGTTCTTC.

The chain combines TRBV9 with TRBJ2-7, with 9 bases identical to TRBD2. V was clipped by 3 bases and J by 3 bases; unmatched bases: 10. CDR1 is SGDLS and CDR2 is YYNGEE in the germline V gene. CDR3 size: 16 residues. The CDR3 spells CASSARGGREGYEQYF. DNA for the CDR3: TGTGCCAGCAGCGCGCGGGGAGGGCGGGAGGGCTACGAGCAGTACTTC.

The chain carries TRBV27 and TRBJ2-7, with D possibly matching TRBD1 (5 bases). With 7 bases removed from V and 2 bases from J, the gap between germline ends came to 15 bases. This CDR3 has 14 residues. Germline V CDR1 and CDR2: MNHEY, SMNVEV (reference sequence). CDR3 sequence: CASNQGVGPYEQYF. The CDR3 region has the DNA TGTGCCAGCAATCAGGGTGTCGGCCCCTACGAGCAGTACTTC.

For this clone: Its ends do not fully match the called genes, so a read error is possible. The chain joins TRBV5-6 to TRBJ1-2, with 8 bases aligning to TRBD1. Germline lookup yields CDR1 SGHDT and CDR2 YYEEEE. This CDR3 contains 13 residues. Here the CDR3 DNA reads TGTGCCAGCAGCCAGACAGGGGACAATGGGTACACCTTC. Amino acid sequence: CASSQTGDNGYTF.

This rearrangement joins TRBV7-8 to TRBJ2-1, with 8 bases fitting TRBD2. This CDR3 spans 15 amino acids. J lost 5 bases, V lost 5 bases, and 8 bases had no gene match. Germline CDR1 and CDR2: SGHVS and FQNEAQ. The CDR3 spells CASSAPGTRDNEQFF. The CDR3 bases are TGTGCCAGCAGCGCACCCGGGACTAGAGACAATGAGCAGTTCTTC.

In DNA form, the CDR3 reads TGTGCCAGCAACGAAGGACTAGCAACCTACAATGAGCAGTTCTTC. Amino acid sequence: CASNEGLATYNEQFF. V and J are TRBV14 and TRBJ2-1; 8 positions agree with TRBD2. This CDR3 is 15 amino acids long. From germline, CDR1 is SGHDN and CDR2 FVKESK. V gave up 7 bases and J gave up 2 bases; unmatched junction bases: 7. Drawing the rest from reference TRBV14 and TRBJ2-1, the complete variable domain is EAGVTQFPSHSVIEKGQTVTLRCDPISGHDNLYWYRRVMGKEIKFLLHFVKESKQDESGMPNNRFLAERTGGTYSTLKVQPAELEDSGVYFCASNEGLATYNEQFFGPGTRLTVL.

The chain employs TRBV6-5 and TRBJ2-2; 8 bases match TRBD2. Germline V gene sequence: CDR1 MNHEY, CDR2 SVGAGI. This CDR3 comprises 12 residues. J was trimmed by 4 bases and V by 10 bases; bases with no gene match: 2. CDR3 loop: CATGGGTGELFF. DNA for the CDR3: TGTGCCACGGGGGGGGGCACCGGGGAGCTGTTTTTT.

The rearrangement links TRBV13 to TRBJ2-7; D may be TRBD2 (5 bases). Trimming stripped 4 bases from V and 2 bases from J, with 9 bases between. Germline V lookup: CDR1 PRHDT, CDR2 FYEKMQ (reference sequence). The CDR3 is 13 residues long. Written as DNA, the CDR3 is TGTGCCAGCAGCTCCGACGGGACCTACGAGCAGTACTTC. Its translation: CASSSDGTYEQYF.